The 31 T cell receptor beta chains below all came from one sample that was sequenced in a study of cytomegalovirus exposure and HLA in healthy donors (dated 2017 in TCRdb). Library preparation used the immunoSEQ multiplex PCR assay. For the multiplex PCR, a mixture combining 60 forward primers for TCR Vbeta segments and 13 reverse primers for TCR Jbeta segments was used. TCRdb provides this immuneACCESS table in a form limited to in-frame rearrangements. Some clones are lacking; in checked studies, under half of them reflect an unresolved V gene, and why the rest are absent is not known. The sample profile shows nearly 200,000 clones; roughly 80% of them were found once. Of the sample, nearly 0.4% falls within the top ten clones. The material sequenced was PBMCs. The receptors were gathered from a male donor in good health and CMV-seropositive.

The chain links TRBV7-3 to TRBJ2-3; possibly TRBD1 for D (5 bases). The CDR3 has 14 amino acids. V lost 2 bases to trimming and J lost 2 bases, with 8 bases between them. In germline, CDR1 is SGHTA, CDR2 FQGTGA. DNA for the CDR3: TGTGCCAGCAGCTTACGCAGGGACACAGATACGCAGTATTTT. It encodes CASSLRRDTDTQYF.

This clone came up a few times. The V and J genes are TRBV4-1 and TRBJ2-7, with D perhaps TRBD1 (6 bases). Germline lookup yields CDR1 MGHRA and CDR2 YSYEKL. V gave up 1 base and J gave up 0 bases, with 10 bases separating them. The CDR3 sequence is 15 residues long. The CDR3 is CASSQGTESSYEQYF. Here the CDR3 DNA reads TGCGCCAGCAGCCAAGGGACAGAGAGCTCCTACGAGCAGTACTTC.

The rearrangement uses TRBV6-6 and TRBJ1-2; D perhaps matches TRBD1 (5 bases). Trimming took off 3 bases at V and 4 bases at J, with 18 bases between the two ends. This CDR3 has 16 residues. CDR1 is MNHNY, CDR2 SVGAGI, per germline (reference sequence). The CDR3 reads CASSYNEAGRSYGYTF. In DNA, the CDR3 is TGTGCCAGCAGTTATAACGAGGCGGGGCGCAGCTATGGCTACACCTTC.

This chain uses TRBV11-3 with TRBJ2-1, with D possibly matching TRBD2 (6 bases). CDR1 is SGHNT, CDR2 YENEEA, per germline. The CDR3 length is 15 residues. Trimming took 5 bases from V and 4 from J, leaving 15 bases between them. The CDR3 is CASSGDRGIYNEQFF. DNA of the CDR3: TGTGCCAGCAGCGGGGACCGGGGGATTTACAATGAGCAGTTCTTC.

This chain links TRBV19 with TRBJ2-3; 7 nucleotides align to TRBD2. This CDR3 comprises 16 residues. The germline CDR1 and CDR2 sequences are LNHDA and SQIVND (reference sequence). The ends lost 1 base at V and 1 base at J; junction bases unmatched: 5. CDR3 amino acids: CASSIGPRGGTDTQYF. The CDR3 nucleotides are TGTGCCAGTAGTATAGGGCCCCGGGGGGGCACAGATACGCAGTATTTT. The entire variable domain, with the rest obtained from reference TRBV19 and TRBJ2-3, is as follows: DGGITQSPKYLFRKEGQNVTLSCEQNLNHDAMYWYRQDPGQGLRLIYYSQIVNDFQKGDIAEGYSVSREKKESFPLTVTSAQKNPTAFYLCASSIGPRGGTDTQYFGPGTRLTVL.

The gene calls are TRBV6-6 and TRBJ2-1, with 9 bases aligning to TRBD1. The trim removed 7 bases at V and 9 bases at J, leaving 13 bases unmatched. This CDR3 spans 15 amino acids. Germline values: CDR1 MNHNY, CDR2 SVGAGI (reference sequence). CDR3: CASTNVDRGEVEQFF. CDR3 coding DNA: TGTGCCAGCACCAACGTGGACAGGGGTGAGGTTGAGCAGTTCTTC.

The chain has TRBV2 and TRBJ1-2; possible D gene TRBD1, 6 bases. The V gene lost 5 bases and the J gene lost 8 bases, with 15 bases spanning the gap. This CDR3 contains 13 residues. Germline V CDR1 and CDR2: SNHLY, FYNNEI. The CDR3 sequence: CASSPAGARGYTF. Written as DNA, the CDR3 is TGTGCCAGCAGTCCAGCAGGGGCCAGGGGCTACACCTTC.

The gene calls are TRBV4-3 and TRBJ1-2; D is undetermined. V was clipped by 4 bases and J by 2 bases, with 14 bases between them. This CDR3 has 15 residues. The germline V gene encodes CDR1 LGHNA and CDR2 YSLEER. This CDR3 reads CASSPSPTVNYGYTF. The CDR3 DNA is TGCGCCAGCAGCCCTAGCCCGACGGTGAACTATGGCTACACCTTC.

The chain employs TRBV30 and TRBJ1-3; the D gene is possibly TRBD1 (6 bases). Germline-derived CDR1 and CDR2 are GTSNPN and SVGIG (reference sequence). This CDR3 has 12 residues. V gave up 4 bases and J gave up 3 bases, with 7 bases separating them. CDR3 sequence reads: CAWTGDGNTIYF. CDR3 nucleotide sequence: TGTGCCTGGACAGGGGATGGAAACACCATATATTTT.

Comments on this clone: Germline is not matched at one junction end, which may reflect a read error. The J gene is TRBJ2-4, the V gene TRBV28, with D uncertain. CDR3 length: 12 residues. CDR1 is MDHEN, CDR2 SYDVKM, per germline. In DNA form, the CDR3 reads TGTGCCACTAGACGAGCCGAAAACATTCAGTACTTC. Its protein product is CATRRAENIQYF. Supplemented by reference TRBV28 and TRBJ2-4, the full variable domain reads DVKVTQSSRYLVKRTGEKVFLECVQDMDHENMFWYRQDPGLGLRLIYFSYDVKMKEKGDIPEGYSVSREKKERFSLILESASTNQTSMYLCATRRAENIQYFGAGTRLSVL.

This clone was observed a handful of times. The rearrangement links TRBV28 to TRBJ2-7, with 7 bases aligning to TRBD1. The CDR3 sequence is 12 residues long. V dropped 7 bases and J dropped 2; count of bases not matched to a gene: 2. The V gene's germline CDR1 is MDHEN and CDR2 SYDVKM. CDR3 sequence reads: CASTDRAYEQYF. In nucleotides, the CDR3 is TGTGCCAGCACCGACAGGGCCTACGAGCAGTACTTC. Looking up the rest from reference TRBV28 and TRBJ2-7 gives the full variable domain: DVKVTQSSRYLVKRTGEKVFLECVQDMDHENMFWYRQDPGLGLRLIYFSYDVKMKEKGDIPEGYSVSREKKERFSLILESASTNQTSMYLCASTDRAYEQYFGPGTRLTVT.

The V call is TRBV6-6, the J call TRBJ2-2; 8 nucleotides match TRBD2. This CDR3 contains 15 residues. CDR1 is MNHNY, CDR2 SVGAGI, per germline (reference sequence). Unmatched junction bases numbered 4, after V lost 7 bases and J lost 0 bases. For the CDR3, the DNA is TGTGCCAGCACCTATAGCGGGGCGAACACCGGGGAGCTGTTTTTT. This codes for CASTYSGANTGELFF.

This chain connects TRBV5-1 to TRBJ2-6; TRBD1 might be the D (5 bases). Between the trimmed V and J ends, which lost 0 bases and 0 bases, there was a span of 10 bases. The germline CDR1 and CDR2 sequences are SGHRS and YFSETQ. The CDR3 spans 17 residues. In DNA form, the CDR3 reads TGCGCCAGCAGCTTGGCCATTGGGGCCTCTGGGGCCAACGTCCTGACTTTC. Translating it yields CASSLAIGASGANVLTF.

The rearrangement joins TRBV7-2 to TRBJ2-7; tentative D call: TRBD1 (6 bases). The V gene lost 5 bases and the J gene lost 2 bases, with 19 bases spanning the gap. CDR1 and CDR2 from the germline V gene are SGHTA and FQGNSA. CDR3 length equals 16 residues. This chain's CDR3 is CASSRTPGTSAYEQYF. The CDR3 DNA sequence: TGTGCCAGCAGCCGTACCCCCGGGACAAGCGCCTACGAGCAGTACTTC.

The V call is TRBV15, the J call TRBJ2-1, with 7 bases that match TRBD1. The CDR3 runs 16 residues. The trim removed 6 bases at V and 0 bases at J, leaving 8 bases unmatched. CDR1 and CDR2 (germline): LNHNV, YYDKDF (reference sequence). CDR3 DNA sequence: TGTGCCACCAGAGGACAGGCCCGTAGCTCCTACAATGAGCAGTTCTTC. It yields the protein CATRGQARSSYNEQFF.

This rearrangement joins TRBV2 to TRBJ1-1, with a tentative D call TRBD1 (6 bases). The V gene's germline CDR1 is SNHLY and CDR2 FYNNEI. This CDR3 is 14 amino acids long. V lost 3 bases to trimming and J lost 5 bases, with 13 bases between them. The DNA of the CDR3 is TGTGCCAGCAGTGAGGGGGGGGCGGGAACTGAAGCTTTCTTT. It encodes CASSEGGAGTEAFF.

The CDR3 sequence: CASTSGGGPSDTQYF. The CDR3 region has the DNA TGTGCCAGCACCTCTGGGGGGGGGCCGTCAGATACGCAGTATTTT. The V call is TRBV7-9, the J call TRBJ2-3; possible D gene TRBD2, 7 bases. The CDR3 has 15 residues. V dropped 7 bases and J dropped 4 bases, with 18 bases sitting between them. Germline-derived CDR1 and CDR2 are SEHNR and FQNEAQ (reference sequence). Full variable domain (remainder filled in from reference TRBV7-9 and TRBJ2-3): DTGVSQNPRHKITKRGQNVTFRCDPISEHNRLYWYRQTLGQGPEFLTYFQNEAQLEKSRLLSDRFSAERPKGSFSTLEIQRTEQGDSAMYLCASTSGGGPSDTQYFGPGTRLTVL.

This rearrangement joins TRBV18 to TRBJ2-5, with 12 bases lining up with TRBD1. Looked up from germline, CDR1 is KGHSH and CDR2 is LQKENI. With 3 bases clipped from V and 12 bases from J, the junction kept 11 bases outside the gene matches. The CDR3 covers 15 residues. In DNA form, the CDR3 reads TGTGCCAGCTCACCTAACCCGGGACAGGGGGCGGAAAAGTACTTC. Translated: CASSPNPGQGAEKYF. The variable domain in full, with the rest retrieved from reference TRBV18 and TRBJ2-5, is NAGVMQNPRHLVRRRGQEARLRCSPMKGHSHVYWYRQLPEEGLKFMVYLQKENIIDESGMPKERFSAEFPKEGPSILRIQQVVRGDSAAYFCASSPNPGQGAEKYFGPGTRLLVL.

The rearrangement joins TRBV12-2 to TRBJ1-1; TRBD1, as called in the table, went unchecked against the DNA. TRBV12-2 counts as a pseudogene. The CDR3 is made up of 16 amino acids. CDR3 residues: CASRSEPTGKGTEAFF. CDR3 sequence (DNA): TGTGCAAGTCGCTCCGAACCGACAGGGAAAGGGACTGAAGCTTTCTTT.

This clone is a singleton in its sample. The J gene is TRBJ2-1, the V gene TRBV30, with 9 bases lining up with TRBD1. Germline CDR1 is GTSNPN and CDR2 is SVGIG (reference sequence). V was pared by 7 bases and J by 1 base, with 2 bases of the junction left unmatched. The CDR3 sequence is 13 residues long. The CDR3 DNA follows: TGTGCCTCGACAGGGGGTTCCTACAATGAGCAGTTCTTC. Its protein is CASTGGSYNEQFF.

DNA for the CDR3: TGTGCCACCAGACTTAGCGGGAGCACAGATACGCAGTATTTT. Translating it yields CATRLSGSTDTQYF. The J gene is TRBJ2-3, the V gene TRBV15; 7 nucleotides line up with TRBD2. The trim removed 6 bases at V and 0 bases at J, leaving 3 bases unmatched. CDR3 length equals 14 residues. CDR1 and CDR2 from the germline V gene are LNHNV and YYDKDF (reference sequence).

This clone was seen a handful of times. The rearrangement uses TRBV11-1 and TRBJ2-3, with 11 bases aligning to TRBD2. With 4 bases clipped from V and 4 bases from J, the junction kept 16 bases outside the gene matches. CDR3 size: 19 residues. Germline lookup yields CDR1 SGHAT and CDR2 FQDESV (reference sequence). As DNA, the CDR3 is TGTGCCAGCAGCTCGGATTGGACTAGCGGGCGGCCGGTGTCAGATACGCAGTATTTT. As protein: CASSSDWTSGRPVSDTQYF.

This chain uses TRBV7-9 with TRBJ2-1; 7 bases match TRBD1. Losses at the gene ends were 5 bases for V and 2 bases for J; bases not matched to a gene: 3. Germline V gives CDR1 SEHNR, CDR2 FQNEAQ (reference sequence). The CDR3 is 14 amino acids. CDR3 region: CASSRGGTYNEQFF. As DNA, the CDR3 is TGTGCCAGCAGCCGAGGGGGCACCTACAATGAGCAGTTCTTC.

The chain combines TRBV19 with TRBJ1-4, with D perhaps TRBD1 (5 bases). The germline V gene encodes CDR1 LNHDA and CDR2 SQIVND (reference sequence). V gave up 5 bases and J gave up 4 bases, with 14 bases separating them. The CDR3 length is 15 residues. The CDR3 region is CASSPGHFGNEKLFF. The DNA of the CDR3 is TGTGCCAGTAGTCCCGGACATTTTGGTAATGAAAAACTGTTTTTT. The complete variable domain, with remaining parts taken from reference TRBV19 and TRBJ1-4, reads DGGITQSPKYLFRKEGQNVTLSCEQNLNHDAMYWYRQDPGQGLRLIYYSQIVNDFQKGDIAEGYSVSREKKESFPLTVTSAQKNPTAFYLCASSPGHFGNEKLFFGSGTQLSVL.

To note about this clone: Its ends do not fully match the called genes, so a read error is possible. CDR3 in DNA: TGTGCCTGGAGTCTCCAGACTACTAGCGGGAGAGCGAAGACCGGGGAGCTGTTTTTT. The encoded protein is CAWSLQTTSGRAKTGELFF. This sequence joins TRBV30 and TRBJ2-2, with TRBD2 matching over 11 bases. The CDR3 extends over 19 amino acids. Germline V gene lookup returns CDR1 GTSNPN and CDR2 SVGIG (reference sequence).

V and J are TRBV21-1 and TRBJ1-2. TRBV21-1 is a known pseudogene. This CDR3 region has 16 residues. The CDR3 loop reads CASSNISSLSRGGYTF. The CDR3 coding sequence is TGTGCCAGCAGCAATATCTCCTCACTCTCCCGAGGTGGCTACACCTTC.

This chain connects TRBV6-5 to TRBJ2-7, with D possibly matching TRBD2 (6 bases). Trimming left V 5 bases short and J 7 bases short, with 18 bases between. The V gene's germline CDR1 is MNHEY and CDR2 SVGAGI. The CDR3 has 14 amino acids. Written as DNA, the CDR3 is TGTGCCAGCAGTGAGGGGACTTCTCAGTGGGAGCAGTACTTC. Its protein is CASSEGTSQWEQYF.

The J gene is TRBJ2-7, the V gene TRBV27; D perhaps matches TRBD2 (6 bases). Germline V gene lookup returns CDR1 MNHEY and CDR2 SMNVEV (reference sequence). V lost 5 bases to trimming and J lost 6 bases, with 8 bases between them. There are 11 residues in the CDR3. CDR3 nucleotide sequence: TGTGCCAGCAGTGGAGGGGTCGAGCAGTACTTC. It encodes CASSGGVEQYF.

V and J are TRBV11-1 and TRBJ2-1; 7 bases agree with TRBD1. This CDR3 is built from 16 residues. V gave up 3 bases and J gave up 0 bases; unmatched junction bases: 5. Germline CDR1 SGHAT, CDR2 FQDESV (reference sequence). CDR3 nucleotides: TGTGCCAGCAGCTTGACAGGGAAAAGCTCCTACAATGAGCAGTTCTTC. It yields the protein CASSLTGKSSYNEQFF.

The V gene is TRBV28, the J gene TRBJ2-1; TRBD2 might be the D (6 bases). This CDR3 is 14 amino acids long. Trimming took off 3 bases at V and 2 bases at J, with 8 bases between the two ends. CDR1 is MDHEN, CDR2 SYDVKM, per germline. The CDR3 spells CASSLRETYNEQFF. Written as DNA, the CDR3 is TGTGCCAGCAGTTTGCGGGAAACCTACAATGAGCAGTTCTTC.

V is TRBV9 and J is TRBJ2-2, with unresolved D. This CDR3 spans 16 amino acids. Trimming shortened V by 0 bases and J by 1 base, and 10 bases separated the two germline ends. Germline V gene lookup returns CDR1 SGDLS and CDR2 YYNGEE. The CDR3 loop reads CASSVGIAMNTGELFF. In DNA, the CDR3 is TGTGCCAGCAGCGTAGGTATTGCTATGAACACCGGGGAGCTGTTTTTT.